The next 20 T cell receptor beta chains were all read from a single sample in a study of shared clonotypes between healthy human individuals. Data came from immunoSEQ multiplex PCR; TCRdb stores just in-frame clones and leaves some out. The sample lists millions of clones; 90% to 95% were seen once. What was sequenced was naive CD4+ T cells sorted from blood. This sample's subset: CD45RA+ positively selected. The receptor set was obtained from a man between 18 and 35 years old in good health.

CDR3 loop: CASSSAGSLLNSPLHF. For the CDR3, the DNA is TGTGCCAGCAGTTCGGCAGGCTCCCTATTGAATTCACCCCTCCACTTT. The chain has TRBV6-5 and TRBJ1-6; D remains ambiguous. CDR1 and CDR2 from the germline V gene are MNHEY and SVGAGI. The CDR3 consists of 16 residues. Trimming left V 4 bases short and J 7 bases short, with 17 bases between.

A remark on this clone: Germline and junction disagree at one end, which may indicate a read error. The chain combines TRBV10-3 with TRBJ2-1; D is perhaps TRBD2 (5 bases). The CDR3 covers 14 residues. Germline V CDR1 and CDR2: ENHRY, SYGVKD. This CDR3 reads CASSEPGSKIEQFF. The CDR3 DNA reads TGTGCCAGCAGTGAACCGGGAAGTAAGATTGAGCAGTTCTTC.

The genes are TRBV19 and TRBJ2-5; 12 bases line up with TRBD2. J was trimmed by 2 bases and V by 5 bases; bases with no gene match: 9. This CDR3 region has 17 residues. Germline V gene sequence: CDR1 LNHDA, CDR2 SQIVND (reference sequence). In DNA form, the CDR3 reads TGTGCCAGTAGTCCTAGAGGGACTAGCGGGCGACAAGAGACCCAGTACTTC. This translates into CASSPRGTSGRQETQYF.

V usage is TRBV2 and J usage is TRBJ1-1; D unresolved. V lost 8 bases, J lost 3 bases, and 13 bases lay in between. Germline values: CDR1 SNHLY, CDR2 FYNNEI. CDR3 length: 13 amino acids. CDR3 residues: CASFREADTEAFF. The CDR3, as DNA: TGTGCCAGCTTTCGGGAAGCGGACACTGAAGCTTTCTTT.

This chain connects TRBV6-5 to TRBJ1-2, with 11 positions matching TRBD1. The V gene end was trimmed by 2 bases and the J gene end by 7 bases; junction bases not matched to a gene: 3. Germline values: CDR1 MNHEY, CDR2 SVGAGI. The CDR3 loop spans 14 amino acids. The CDR3 coding sequence is TGTGCCAGCAGTTACGTGGACAGGGGGCCTGGCTACACCTTC. Translating it yields CASSYVDRGPGYTF.

The chain couples TRBV9 to TRBJ2-5; a possible D gene is TRBD2 (6 bases). Germline CDR1 SGDLS, CDR2 YYNGEE. This CDR3 contains 15 residues. V was shortened by 3 bases and J by 0 bases, with 12 bases between the two germline ends. The CDR3 nucleotides are TGTGCCAGCAGCGGAGGTGCGGGGAACCAAGAGACCCAGTACTTC. It codes for CASSGGAGNQETQYF.

This clone was counted once. CDR3 residues: CASSSGSGLAGEQFF. CDR3 DNA: TGTGCCAGCAGCTCCGGGAGTGGGTTAGCGGGGGAGCAGTTCTTC. The gene calls are TRBV7-9 and TRBJ2-1; 8 nucleotides match TRBD2. The germline V gene has CDR1 SEHNR and CDR2 FQNEAQ (reference sequence). J was trimmed by 10 bases and V by 4 bases; bases with no gene match: 12. CDR3 length equals 15 residues.

The rearrangement joins TRBV4-1 to TRBJ2-2; D is unclear. There are 14 residues in the CDR3. Germline V gene sequence: CDR1 MGHRA, CDR2 YSYEKL. V was cut by 3 bases and J by 4 bases, with 9 bases left in between. DNA for the CDR3: TGCGCCAGCAGCCAGGTCAGAGCCACCGGGGAGCTGTTTTTT. Its translation: CASSQVRATGELFF.

With respect to this clone: The same CDR3 also results from other DNA sequences found in this sample. The J gene is TRBJ1-1, the V gene TRBV18; D gene unclear. This CDR3 region has 13 residues. V was trimmed by 2 bases and J by 0 bases, leaving 4 bases between them. Germline-derived CDR1 and CDR2 are KGHSH and LQKENI. The CDR3, as DNA: TGTGCCAGCTCACCAGGTCTGAACACTGAAGCTTTCTTT. The encoded protein is CASSPGLNTEAFF.

The chain is built from TRBV10-3 and TRBJ2-7; D unclear. Trimming took 0 bases from V and 6 from J, leaving 9 bases between them. This CDR3 contains 13 residues. Germline V gives CDR1 ENHRY, CDR2 SYGVKD. CDR3 in amino acids: CAISESGQPEQYF. CDR3 sequence (DNA): TGTGCCATCAGTGAGTCCGGCCAGCCCGAGCAGTACTTC.

This chain uses TRBV10-3 with TRBJ1-5; TRBD1 might be the D (6 bases). V was pared by 8 bases and J by 1 base, with 12 bases between. This CDR3 region has 14 residues. The germline gives CDR1 ENHRY, CDR2 SYGVKD. CDR3: CAISAGTSNQPQHF. The CDR3 DNA is TGTGCCATCTCTGCAGGGACAAGCAATCAGCCCCAGCATTTT.

The genes are TRBV9 and TRBJ1-2; D not resolved. The germline V gene has CDR1 SGDLS and CDR2 YYNGEE. The CDR3 spans 14 residues. Trimming removed 5 bases at V and 2 bases at J, with 13 bases between. CDR3 sequence (DNA): TGTGCCAGCAGTAGGATCGGGCAGAACTATGGCTACACCTTC. It translates to CASSRIGQNYGYTF.

V gene TRBV6-1 combines with J gene TRBJ1-1; 9 positions match TRBD1. V dropped 2 bases and J dropped 7; count of bases not matched to a gene: 11. Germline V gives CDR1 MNHNS, CDR2 SASEGT. This CDR3 has 16 residues. The CDR3 loop reads CASSEPGQGITGEAFF. CDR3 sequence (DNA): TGTGCCAGCAGTGAACCGGGACAGGGCATAACGGGTGAAGCTTTCTTT.

The chain carries TRBV19 and TRBJ2-7, with 11 nucleotides matching TRBD1. The germline V gene has CDR1 LNHDA and CDR2 SQIVND (reference sequence). This CDR3 is built from 13 residues. With V trimmed by 8 bases and J by 3 bases, 3 bases remained unmatched. The CDR3 DNA reads TGTGCCAGTCGGGACAGGGGGGGCTACGAGCAGTACTTC. It specifies CASRDRGGYEQYF.

This chain uses TRBV5-1 with TRBJ2-4; 15 bases map to TRBD2. V was pared by 4 bases and J by 7 bases, with 3 bases of the junction left unmatched. CDR1 SGHRS and CDR2 YFSETQ come from the germline V gene. The CDR3 totals 15 residues. The CDR3, as DNA: TGCGCCAGCAGCCCGGGGACTAGCGGGAGGAACATTCAGTACTTC. Protein: CASSPGTSGRNIQYF.

The V gene is TRBV6-5, the J gene TRBJ2-1; 9 bases are shared with TRBD1. The CDR3 runs to 16 residues. CDR1 and CDR2 (germline): MNHEY, SVGAGI. With V trimmed by 4 bases and J by 4 bases, 8 bases remained unmatched. As DNA, the CDR3 is TGTGCCAGCAGTTCCCGGGACAGGGTCCTATACAATGAGCAGTTCTTC. It codes for CASSSRDRVLYNEQFF.

In this sample, this clone turned up once. The chain joins TRBV2 to TRBJ2-3, with no clear D. The CDR3 runs to 16 residues. Deletions cut 2 bases from V and 3 bases from J, with 15 bases between. CDR1 is SNHLY, CDR2 FYNNEI, per germline. The CDR3, as DNA: TGTGCCAGCAGTGAACAGTACCTCCCTTTAACAGATACGCAGTATTTT. Amino acid sequence: CASSEQYLPLTDTQYF.

The CDR3 is CSVRHMNTEAFF. The CDR3 coding sequence is TGCAGCGTTCGACATATGAACACTGAAGCTTTCTTT. The V gene is TRBV29-1, the J gene TRBJ1-1; D is ambiguous. There are 12 residues in the CDR3. The germline V and J ends were trimmed by 5 bases and 0 bases, with 7 bases remaining between them. Germline CDR1 SQVTM, CDR2 ANQGSEA.

V is TRBV30 and J is TRBJ2-7; D might be TRBD2 (6 bases). Per germline, CDR1 GTSNPN and CDR2 SVGIG (reference sequence). The CDR3 totals 14 residues. Trimming pared 1 base from V and 5 bases from J, leaving 15 bases between. The CDR3 loop is CAWSGGTKGHEQYF. DNA for the CDR3: TGTGCCTGGAGTGGCGGGACGAAGGGTCACGAGCAGTACTTC.

About this clone: Other nucleotide sequences from this sample produce the same CDR3. The rearrangement links TRBV6-1 to TRBJ2-7; D not resolved. CDR1 and CDR2 (germline): MNHNS, SASEGT. Between the trimmed V and J ends, which lost 1 base and 1 base, there was a span of 8 bases. The CDR3 runs 14 residues. The CDR3 loop reads CASSEEGGSYEQYF. CDR3 nucleotide sequence: TGTGCCAGCAGTGAAGAGGGTGGGTCCTACGAGCAGTACTTC.